A single sample is the source of the 18 T cell receptor beta chains below, sequenced in a study of blood T cells in healthy people across ages. It was with a sample-barcoded 5' primer and a J-beta primer mix that a second PCR of roughly 7 to 12 cycles was run. One entry per CDR3 protein results from TCRdb running MiXCR on the 5' RACE reads. There are roughly 800,000 distinct CDR3 sequences in the sample; just under 25% occur only once, and approximately 4% lies in the top ten. These data were also reused for a study on T cells of mothers and their children.

The sequenced material came from blood. These receptors all stem from a boy aged 10-17 years in good health.

CDR3 protein: CSVTFTGKSRTEAFF. Here the CDR3 DNA reads TGCAGCGTTACATTTACAGGGAAGTCAAGGACTGAAGCTTTCTTT. This sequence joins TRBV29-1 and TRBJ1-1; TRBD1 is a possible D gene (6 bases). Germline V gene data show CDR1 as SQVTM and CDR2 as ANQGSEA. This CDR3 comprises 15 residues. The V end lost 5 bases, the J end lost 5 bases, and 21 bases lay between the germline ends.

This chain uses TRBV5-5 with TRBJ2-3; D gene ambiguous. This CDR3 has 14 amino acids. The germline V gene encodes CDR1 SGHKS and CDR2 YYEKEE (reference sequence). The ends were cut back, 3 bases at V and 4 bases at J, with 12 bases in the middle. Written as DNA, the CDR3 is TGTGCCAGCAGCTCACTAAGCCGCCCAGATACGCAGTATTTT. Its protein is CASSSLSRPDTQYF.

Only a few counts were recorded for this clonotype. The chain couples TRBV7-2 to TRBJ2-5; D is uncertain. CDR3 size: 14 residues. V was shortened by 5 bases and J by 0 bases, with 10 bases between the two germline ends. Per the germline V gene, CDR1 is SGHTA and CDR2 is FQGNSA. This CDR3 reads CASSQESYQETQYF. The CDR3 DNA follows: TGTGCCAGCAGCCAGGAATCGTACCAAGAGACCCAGTACTTC.

The chain combines TRBV7-9 with TRBJ2-5; no clear D. The J call may be faulty, since TRBJ2-1 better matches the DNA end. Looked up from germline, CDR1 is SEHNR and CDR2 is FQNEAQ (reference sequence). CDR3 length: 12 residues. CDR3 nucleotide sequence: TGTGCCAGCAGCTTTGATTCGGATGAGCAGTTCTTC. The encoded protein is CASSFDSDEQFF.

This clonotype was seen a handful of times. The chain is built from TRBV6-6 and TRBJ1-3; D not certain. Per germline, CDR1 MNHNY and CDR2 SVGAGI (reference sequence). V was clipped by 0 bases and J by 0 bases, with 6 bases between them. The CDR3 loop spans 15 amino acids. The CDR3 sequence is CASSYSGLSGNTIYF. In nucleotides, the CDR3 is TGTGCCAGCAGTTACTCCGGCCTCTCTGGAAACACCATATATTTT.

Only a few counts were recorded for this clonotype. The rearrangement uses TRBV20-1 and TRBJ2-5; no clear D gene. From germline, CDR1 is DFQATT and CDR2 SNEGSKA (reference sequence). The germline V and J ends were trimmed by 2 bases and 1 base, with 11 bases remaining between them. The CDR3 consists of 14 residues. As DNA, the CDR3 is TGCAGTGCTAGAACGGCCGGCCTCCAAGAGACCCAGTACTTC. Residues: CSARTAGLQETQYF.

This chain uses TRBV7-9 with TRBJ2-5; no reliable D call. Germline CDR1 is SEHNR and CDR2 is FQNEAQ (reference sequence). V lost 2 bases, J lost 5 bases, and 9 bases lay in between. CDR3 length equals 13 residues. For the CDR3, the DNA is TGTGCCAGCAGCTTAACTATAATGGAGACCCAGTACTTC. Translation gives CASSLTIMETQYF.

This clonotype was seen a single time. The chain has TRBV20-1 and TRBJ1-2, with TRBD1 as a possible D gene (6 bases). There are 14 residues in the CDR3. Germline CDR1 is DFQATT and CDR2 is SNEGSKA (reference sequence). The V and J ends lost 0 bases and 7 bases respectively, with 15 bases between them. The CDR3 nucleotides are TGCAGTGCTAGAGAAATGATCAGGGGTGGTGGCTACACCTTC. Amino acid sequence: CSAREMIRGGGYTF.

This clonotype was detected once. The chain employs TRBV7-9 and TRBJ2-7; D unresolved. Between the trimmed V and J ends, which lost 4 bases and 0 bases, there was a span of 7 bases. There are 13 residues in the CDR3. The germline V gene encodes CDR1 SEHNR and CDR2 FQNEAQ (reference sequence). This chain's CDR3 is CASSSEFSYEQYF. CDR3 sequence (DNA): TGTGCCAGCAGCTCTGAGTTCTCCTACGAGCAGTACTTC.

The chain carries TRBV20-1 and TRBJ2-5; tentative D call: TRBD2 (5 bases). The end of the DNA aligns better with TRBJ2-1, so the J call may be wrong. CDR3 length: 14 amino acids. Germline assignment: CDR1 DFQATT and CDR2 SNEGSKA (reference sequence). The CDR3 protein is CSARDMRAYNEQFF. In DNA form, the CDR3 reads TGCAGTGCTAGAGATATGAGGGCCTACAATGAGCAGTTCTTC.

This clonotype showed up just a few times. The chain combines TRBV28 with TRBJ2-4; 7 positions match TRBD1. The CDR3 totals 17 residues. Germline CDR1 MDHEN, CDR2 SYDVKM. V lost 5 bases, J lost 3 bases, and 13 bases stayed unmatched. DNA of the CDR3: TGTGCCAGCAGTCCCGGGGACAGTCAAGGGGGCAAAAACATTCAGTACTTC. Amino acids: CASSPGDSQGGKNIQYF.

V gene TRBV12-3 or TRBV12-4 combines with J gene TRBJ1-2; D perhaps matches TRBD1 (5 bases). Trimming removed 7 bases from V and 8 bases from J, with 20 bases in between. This CDR3 spans 14 amino acids. Here the CDR3 reads CASTQHLGVQGYTF. As DNA, the CDR3 is TGTGCCAGCACACAACACCTAGGGGTTCAGGGCTACACCTTC.

The J gene is TRBJ2-5, the V gene TRBV15, with no clear D. Germline lookup yields CDR1 LNHNV and CDR2 YYDKDF (reference sequence). Trimming took 3 bases from V and 1 from J, leaving 9 bases between them. This CDR3 has 14 amino acids. In nucleotides, the CDR3 is TGTGCCACCAGCAGGGGAAGGGCCCAAGAGACCCAGTACTTC. Its translation: CATSRGRAQETQYF.

The chain is built from TRBV7-8 and TRBJ2-5; D may be TRBD1 or TRBD2 (6 bases each). Judging by the DNA end, TRBJ2-7 fits better; the J call may be wrong. CDR3 length: 15 amino acids. Per germline, CDR1 SGHVS and CDR2 FQNEAQ. This CDR3 reads CASTKVGGGTYEQYF. CDR3 sequence (DNA): TGTGCCAGCACAAAAGTGGGGGGCGGAACCTACGAGCAGTACTTC.

Concerning this clonotype: An end of the junction differs from the germline gene, which may be a read error. The rearrangement uses TRBV3-1 and TRBJ1-5; unclear D gene. The CDR3 runs to 15 residues. The germline CDR1 and CDR2 sequences are LGHDT and YNNKEL (reference sequence). This CDR3 reads CASSPSVDSNQPLHF. The CDR3 DNA reads TGTGCCAGCAGCCCCTCAGTAGATAGCAATCAGCCCCTGCATTTT. The entire variable domain, with the rest obtained from reference TRBV3-1 and TRBJ1-5, is as follows: DTAVSQTPKYLVTQMGNDKSIKCEQNLGHDTMYWYKQDSKKFLKIMFSYNNKELIINETVPNRFSPKSPDKAHLNLHINSLELGDSAVYFCASSPSVDSNQPLHFGDGTRLSIL.

This clonotype turned up a few times. The chain links TRBV3-1 to TRBJ1-1; 7 bases are shared with TRBD1. The V and J ends lost 1 base and 1 base, in that order; junction bases with no gene match: 3. The CDR3 has 15 residues. Germline CDR1 is LGHDT and CDR2 is YNNKEL (reference sequence). The CDR3 loop reads CASSQVAGGNTEAFF. The CDR3 region has the DNA TGTGCCAGCAGCCAAGTCGCAGGGGGGAACACTGAAGCTTTCTTT.

The chain couples TRBV11-2 to TRBJ1-5; unclear D gene. V shed 1 base and J shed 2 bases, with 9 bases lying between them. Germline CDR1 reads SGHAT; CDR2 reads FQNNGV. CDR3 length: 15 residues. CDR3 amino acids: CASSLGMAGNQPQHF. Here the CDR3 DNA reads TGTGCCAGCAGCTTAGGTATGGCAGGCAATCAGCCCCAGCATTTT.

The chain couples TRBV29-1 to TRBJ1-5, with 7 bases identical to TRBD1. Germline assignment: CDR1 SQVTM and CDR2 ANQGSEA. Trimming took 5 bases from V and 2 from J; bases not matched to a gene: 6. This CDR3 spans 14 amino acids. The DNA for the CDR3 is TGCAGCGTTACCACCGGGACAGGCAATCAGCCCCAGCATTTT. Protein sequence: CSVTTGTGNQPQHF.